This T cell receptor beta chain is from a study of blood T cells in healthy people across ages. Notes on the study in general: It was held that the diversity estimates obtained from one million T cells were underestimates. Roughly linear declines in TCR beta diversity per million T cells occurred with age. Naive T cell percentage by flow cytometry tracked strongly with beta diversity.

From germline, CDR1 is MNHEY and CDR2 SVGEGT. The CDR3 sequence is 16 residues long. Combining a sample-barcoded 5' primer with a J-beta primer mix, a second PCR ran for about 6 to 12 cycles. Every molecule of cDNA carried a tag from a template-switch adaptor with 12 random nucleotides. MiXCR, run by TCRdb on the 5' RACE reads, gives a single entry per CDR3 protein. The sample lists 1.8 million or so distinct CDR3 sequences, about 39% seen once, with roughly 23% in the top ten. Only a few counts were recorded for this clonotype. The antigen is undetermined. One end of the junction fails to match germline, which may point to a read error.

The sequence came from a human donor in good health. Material: blood. This chain connects TRBV6-2 or TRBV6-3 to TRBJ2-1; 8 bases are shared with TRBD2. The CDR3 protein is CTSSYRSGGGHNEQFF. The CDR3 DNA reads as TGTACCAGCAGTTACCGCTCGGGCGGGGGGCACAATGAGCAGTTCTTC.